These 9 T cell receptor beta chains were sequenced from one sample in a study of blood T cell repertoires in COVID-19. Only in-frame clones appear in the TCRdb table, and some are missing; sequencing was by immunoSEQ multiplex PCR. The sample includes approximately 490,000 clones, about 90% of them seen just once. Sequenced material: PBMCs or T cells enriched from blood (not recorded which). The receptor set was obtained from a young woman who had recovered from COVID-19.

J is TRBJ2-5 and V is TRBV11-2; a weak D match, TRBD2 (6 bases). V shed 1 base and J shed 5 bases, with 8 bases lying between them. The germline gives CDR1 SGHAT, CDR2 FQNNGV. The CDR3 extends over 13 amino acids. This CDR3 reads CASSLGGRETQYF. DNA of the CDR3: TGTGCCAGCAGCTTAGGGGGGAGGGAGACCCAGTACTTC. Filled out from reference TRBV11-2 and TRBJ2-5, the complete variable domain reads EAGVAQSPRYKIIEKRQSVAFWCNPISGHATLYWYQQILGQGPKLLIQFQNNGVVDDSQLPKDRFSAERLKGVDSTLKIQPAKLEDSAVYLCASSLGGRETQYFGPGTRLLVL.

The J gene is TRBJ2-2, the V gene TRBV19, with TRBD1 identical over 7 bases. There are 15 residues in the CDR3. V lost 7 bases and J lost 8; bases outside the gene matches: 13. Looked up from germline, CDR1 is LNHDA and CDR2 is SQIVND (reference sequence). Here the CDR3 DNA reads TGTGCCAGTACCGACTCGGACAGGCACGAGGGGGAGCTGTTTTTT. As protein: CASTDSDRHEGELFF.

The chain couples TRBV2 to TRBJ1-5; TRBD1 matches at 9 bases. Germline V gene data show CDR1 as SNHLY and CDR2 as FYNNEI. V trimming: 1 base; J trimming: 6 bases; junction bases outside the gene matches: 4. There are 15 residues in the CDR3. CDR3 coding DNA: TGTGCCAGCAGTGAAGGACAGGGGGGGGGTCAGCCCCAGCATTTT. Translation: CASSEGQGGGQPQHF.

This clone was observed a handful of times. This chain links TRBV10-2 with TRBJ1-5; D gene uncertain. The V and J ends lost 0 bases and 9 bases respectively, with 15 bases between them. This CDR3 has 15 residues. Per germline, CDR1 WSHSY and CDR2 SAAADI. In DNA, the CDR3 is TGCGCCAGCAGTGAGTCGGGCGCTTTTCGGGGGCCCCAGCATTTT. Protein sequence: CASSESGAFRGPQHF.

The chain combines TRBV11-2 with TRBJ2-1; 7 nucleotides agree with TRBD2. The CDR3 consists of 15 residues. Germline CDR1 SGHAT, CDR2 FQNNGV. V shed 0 bases and J 4 bases; nucleotides not matched to a gene: 3. The CDR3 region has the DNA TGTGCCAGCAGCTTAGAGGGCGGGGGTTACAATGAGCAGTTCTTC. It is translated as CASSLEGGGYNEQFF.

The rearrangement links TRBV28 to TRBJ2-7; TRBD2 matches at 7 bases. The J segment lost 0 bases and the V segment lost 4 bases, leaving 6 bases of the junction unmatched. Germline values: CDR1 MDHEN, CDR2 SYDVKM. This CDR3 is built from 15 residues. The CDR3 here is CASSSGTIPSYEQYF. The CDR3, as DNA: TGTGCCAGCAGTTCGGGGACTATCCCCTCCTACGAGCAGTACTTC.

The chain employs TRBV9 and TRBJ1-1; D gene unclear. This CDR3 has 13 residues. Germline-derived CDR1 and CDR2 are SGDLS and YYNGEE. V was pared by 3 bases and J by 7 bases, with 13 bases between. The CDR3 DNA follows: TGTGCCAGCAGCGCCTCCACCCCAGGTGAAGCTTTCTTT. This encodes CASSASTPGEAFF.

The chain carries TRBV2 and TRBJ2-3; D not certain. The CDR3 runs 14 residues. V dropped 8 bases and J dropped 2 bases, with 14 bases sitting between them. Germline values: CDR1 SNHLY, CDR2 FYNNEI. This CDR3 reads CASSGLYPTDTQYF. The CDR3 DNA is TGTGCCAGCTCGGGTCTCTACCCCACAGATACGCAGTATTTT. Complete variable domain (other parts from reference TRBV2 and TRBJ2-3): EPEVTQTPSHQVTQMGQEVILRCVPISNHLYFYWYRQILGQKVEFLVSFYNNEISEKSEIFDDQFSVERPDGSNFTLKIRSTKLEDSAMYFCASSGLYPTDTQYFGPGTRLTVL.

Points on this clone: The same CDR3 also results from other DNA sequences found in this sample. The chain is built from TRBV5-1 and TRBJ2-5; D not certain. Trimming removed 4 bases from V and 4 bases from J, with 5 bases in between. CDR1 is SGHRS, CDR2 YFSETQ, per germline. The CDR3 spans 11 residues. CDR3: CASSPGETQYF. CDR3 sequence (DNA): TGCGCCAGCAGCCCAGGAGAGACCCAGTACTTC. Full variable domain (rest looked up from reference TRBV5-1 and TRBJ2-5): KAGVTQTPRYLIKTRGQQVTLSCSPISGHRSVSWYQQTPGQGLQFLFEYFSETQRNKGNFPGRFSGRQFSNSRSEMNVSTLELGDSALYLCASSPGETQYFGPGTRLLVL.